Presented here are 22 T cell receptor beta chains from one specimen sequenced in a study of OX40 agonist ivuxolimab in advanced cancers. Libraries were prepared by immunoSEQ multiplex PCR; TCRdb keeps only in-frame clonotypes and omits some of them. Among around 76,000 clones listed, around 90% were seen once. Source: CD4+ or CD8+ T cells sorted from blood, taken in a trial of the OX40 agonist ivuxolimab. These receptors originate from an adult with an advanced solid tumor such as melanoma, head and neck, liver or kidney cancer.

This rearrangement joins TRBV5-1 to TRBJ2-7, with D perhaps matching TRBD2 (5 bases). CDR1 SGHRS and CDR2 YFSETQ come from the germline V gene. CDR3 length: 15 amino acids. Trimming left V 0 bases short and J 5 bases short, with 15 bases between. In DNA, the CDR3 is TGCGCCAGCAGCTTGGACGGGGAAGGGTCGGACGAGCAGTACTTC. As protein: CASSLDGEGSDEQYF.

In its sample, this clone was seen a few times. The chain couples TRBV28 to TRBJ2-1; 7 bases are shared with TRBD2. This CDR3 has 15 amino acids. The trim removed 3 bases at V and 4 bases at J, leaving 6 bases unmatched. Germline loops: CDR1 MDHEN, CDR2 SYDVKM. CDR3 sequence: CASSLRGRVYNEQFF. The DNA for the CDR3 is TGTGCCAGCAGTTTGCGGGGGAGGGTTTACAATGAGCAGTTCTTC.

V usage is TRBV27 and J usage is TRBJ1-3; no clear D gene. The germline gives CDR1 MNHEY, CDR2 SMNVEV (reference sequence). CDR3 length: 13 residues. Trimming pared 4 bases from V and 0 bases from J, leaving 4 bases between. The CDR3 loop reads CASSSGSGNTIYF. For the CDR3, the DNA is TGTGCCAGCAGTTCCGGCTCTGGAAACACCATATATTTT.

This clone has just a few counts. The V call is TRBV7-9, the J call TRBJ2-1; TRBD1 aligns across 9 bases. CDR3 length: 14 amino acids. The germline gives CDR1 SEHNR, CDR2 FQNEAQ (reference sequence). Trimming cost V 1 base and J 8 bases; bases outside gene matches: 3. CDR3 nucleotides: TGTGCCAGCAGCTTAGGACAGGGGGGCCATGAGCAGTTCTTC. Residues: CASSLGQGGHEQFF.

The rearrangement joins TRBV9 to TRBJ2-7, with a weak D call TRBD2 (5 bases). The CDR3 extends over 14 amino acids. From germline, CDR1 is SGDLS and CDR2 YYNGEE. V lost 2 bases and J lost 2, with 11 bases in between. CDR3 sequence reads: CASSVSAGTYEQYF. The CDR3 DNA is TGTGCCAGCAGCGTTTCTGCGGGTACCTACGAGCAGTACTTC.

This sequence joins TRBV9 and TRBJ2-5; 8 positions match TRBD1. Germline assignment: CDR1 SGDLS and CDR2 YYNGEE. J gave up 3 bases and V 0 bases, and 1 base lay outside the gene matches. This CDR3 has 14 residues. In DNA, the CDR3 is TGTGCCAGCAGCGTAGCAGGGGGCAAAGAGACCCAGTACTTC. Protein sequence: CASSVAGGKETQYF.

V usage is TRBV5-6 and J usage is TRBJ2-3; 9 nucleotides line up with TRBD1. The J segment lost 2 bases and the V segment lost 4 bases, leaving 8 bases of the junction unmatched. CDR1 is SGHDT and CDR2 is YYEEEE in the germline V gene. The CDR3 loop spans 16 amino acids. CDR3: CASSDTGGGFTDTQYF. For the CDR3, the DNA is TGTGCCAGCAGCGATACAGGGGGCGGTTTCACAGATACGCAGTATTTT.

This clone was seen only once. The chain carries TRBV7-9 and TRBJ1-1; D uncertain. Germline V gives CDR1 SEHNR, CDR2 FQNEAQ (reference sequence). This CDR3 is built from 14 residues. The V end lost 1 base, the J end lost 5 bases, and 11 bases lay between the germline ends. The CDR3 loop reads CASSLVYGLTEAFF. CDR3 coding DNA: TGTGCCAGCAGCTTAGTCTATGGGCTGACTGAAGCTTTCTTT. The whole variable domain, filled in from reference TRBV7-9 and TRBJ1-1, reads DTGVSQNPRHKITKRGQNVTFRCDPISEHNRLYWYRQTLGQGPEFLTYFQNEAQLEKSRLLSDRFSAERPKGSFSTLEIQRTEQGDSAMYLCASSLVYGLTEAFFGQGTRLTVV.

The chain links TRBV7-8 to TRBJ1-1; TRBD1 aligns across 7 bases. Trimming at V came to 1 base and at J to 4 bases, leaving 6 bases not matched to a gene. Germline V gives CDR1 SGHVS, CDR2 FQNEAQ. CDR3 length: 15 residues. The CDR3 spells CASSLVYRGSTEAFF. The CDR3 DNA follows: TGTGCCAGCAGCTTAGTTTACAGGGGTAGCACTGAAGCTTTCTTT.

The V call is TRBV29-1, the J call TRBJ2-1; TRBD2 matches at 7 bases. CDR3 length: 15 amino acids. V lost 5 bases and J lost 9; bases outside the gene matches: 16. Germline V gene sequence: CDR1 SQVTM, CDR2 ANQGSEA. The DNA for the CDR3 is TGCAGCGTTTTTAAGACTAGCTCGATTGGCAGTGAGCAGTTCTTC. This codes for CSVFKTSSIGSEQFF.

In nucleotides, the CDR3 is TGTGCCAGCAGCCCAAAGACTAGCCCCTTGGGGGAGCAGTACTTC. Amino acid sequence: CASSPKTSPLGEQYF. This chain joins TRBV7-9 and TRBJ2-7; 7 bases line up with TRBD2. Germline lookup yields CDR1 SEHNR and CDR2 FQNEAQ (reference sequence). CDR3 length equals 15 residues. V was clipped by 5 bases and J by 7 bases; unmatched bases: 14.

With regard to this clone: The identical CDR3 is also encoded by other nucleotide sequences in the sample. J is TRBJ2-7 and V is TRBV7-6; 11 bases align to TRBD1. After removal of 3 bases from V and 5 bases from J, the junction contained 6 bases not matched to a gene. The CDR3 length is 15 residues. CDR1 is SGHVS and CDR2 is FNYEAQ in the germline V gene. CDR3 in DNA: TGTGCCAGCAGCTTCGGACAGGGGGCGAGAAACGAGCAGTACTTC. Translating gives CASSFGQGARNEQYF. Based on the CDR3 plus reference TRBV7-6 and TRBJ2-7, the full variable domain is GAGVSQSPRYKVTKRGQDVALRCDPISGHVSLYWYRQALGQGPEFLTYFNYEAQQDKSGLPNDRFSAERPEGSISTLTIQRTEQRDSAMYRCASSFGQGARNEQYFGPGTRLTVT.

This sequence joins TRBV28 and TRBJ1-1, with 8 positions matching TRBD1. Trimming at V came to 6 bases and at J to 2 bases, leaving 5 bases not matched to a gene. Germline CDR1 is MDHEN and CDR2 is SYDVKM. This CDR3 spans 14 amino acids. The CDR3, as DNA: TGTGCCAGCAGCCCGGACAGGGCAAACACTGAAGCTTTCTTT. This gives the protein CASSPDRANTEAFF.

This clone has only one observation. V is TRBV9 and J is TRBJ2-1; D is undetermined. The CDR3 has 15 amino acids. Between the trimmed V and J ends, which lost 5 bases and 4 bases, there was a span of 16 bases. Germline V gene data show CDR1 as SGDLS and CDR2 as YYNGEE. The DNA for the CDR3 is TGTGCCAGCAGTCAAACCCCAGGAGTGTACAATGAGCAGTTCTTC. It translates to CASSQTPGVYNEQFF.

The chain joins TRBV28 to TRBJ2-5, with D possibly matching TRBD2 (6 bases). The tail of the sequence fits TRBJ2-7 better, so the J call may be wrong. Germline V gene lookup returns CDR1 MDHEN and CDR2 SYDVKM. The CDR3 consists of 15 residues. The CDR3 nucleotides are TGTGCCAGCAGTACTTTAAGGGACTCGACCTACGAGCAGTACTTC. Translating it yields CASSTLRDSTYEQYF.

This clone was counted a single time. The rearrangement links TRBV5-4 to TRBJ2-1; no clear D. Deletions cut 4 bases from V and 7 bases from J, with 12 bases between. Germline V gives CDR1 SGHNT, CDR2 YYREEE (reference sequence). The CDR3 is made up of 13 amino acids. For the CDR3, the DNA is TGTGCCAGCAGCCAACGGACGAGGAATGAGCAGTTCTTC. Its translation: CASSQRTRNEQFF.

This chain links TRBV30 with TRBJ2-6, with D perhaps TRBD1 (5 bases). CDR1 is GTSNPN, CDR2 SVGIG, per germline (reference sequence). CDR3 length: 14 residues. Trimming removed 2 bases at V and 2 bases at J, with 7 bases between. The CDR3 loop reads CAWSRTPGANVLTF. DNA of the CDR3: TGTGCCTGGAGTAGGACACCTGGGGCCAACGTCCTGACTTTC.

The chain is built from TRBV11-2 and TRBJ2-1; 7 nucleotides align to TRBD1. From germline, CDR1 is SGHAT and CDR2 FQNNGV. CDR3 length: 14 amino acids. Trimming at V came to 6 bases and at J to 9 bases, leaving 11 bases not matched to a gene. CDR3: CASSSVQGWGEQFF. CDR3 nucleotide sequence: TGTGCCAGCAGTTCTGTACAGGGGTGGGGTGAGCAGTTCTTC.

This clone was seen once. This chain's CDR3 is CSVDPQGGGYTF. CDR3 DNA: TGCAGCGTTGACCCACAGGGCGGAGGCTACACCTTC. This chain links TRBV29-1 with TRBJ1-2, with D tentatively TRBD1 (6 bases). The CDR3 consists of 12 residues. The germline V gene encodes CDR1 SQVTM and CDR2 ANQGSEA. V lost 3 bases to trimming and J lost 8 bases, with 13 bases between them.

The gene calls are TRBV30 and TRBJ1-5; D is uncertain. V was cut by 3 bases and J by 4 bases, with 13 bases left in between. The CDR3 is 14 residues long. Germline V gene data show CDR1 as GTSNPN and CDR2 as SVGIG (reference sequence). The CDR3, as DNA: TGTGCCTGGAGCGAAGGACGTTCGAATCAGCCCCAGCATTTT. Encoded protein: CAWSEGRSNQPQHF.

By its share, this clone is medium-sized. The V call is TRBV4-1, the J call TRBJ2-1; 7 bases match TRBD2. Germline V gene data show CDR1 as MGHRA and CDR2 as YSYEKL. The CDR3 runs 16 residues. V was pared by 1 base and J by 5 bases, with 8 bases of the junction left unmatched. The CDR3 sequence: CASSQVGTGGNNEQFF. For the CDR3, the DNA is TGCGCCAGCAGCCAAGTCGGCACGGGAGGAAACAATGAGCAGTTCTTC.

The CDR3 coding sequence is TGCGCCAGCAGCCAAGATCGGGGGCCAAACTCCTACGAGCAGTACTTC. Protein: CASSQDRGPNSYEQYF. This rearrangement joins TRBV4-1 to TRBJ2-7, with D perhaps given as TRBD1 or TRBD2 (6 bases each). V lost 0 bases to trimming and J lost 0 bases, with 12 bases between them. The germline V gene has CDR1 MGHRA and CDR2 YSYEKL. This CDR3 has 16 amino acids.